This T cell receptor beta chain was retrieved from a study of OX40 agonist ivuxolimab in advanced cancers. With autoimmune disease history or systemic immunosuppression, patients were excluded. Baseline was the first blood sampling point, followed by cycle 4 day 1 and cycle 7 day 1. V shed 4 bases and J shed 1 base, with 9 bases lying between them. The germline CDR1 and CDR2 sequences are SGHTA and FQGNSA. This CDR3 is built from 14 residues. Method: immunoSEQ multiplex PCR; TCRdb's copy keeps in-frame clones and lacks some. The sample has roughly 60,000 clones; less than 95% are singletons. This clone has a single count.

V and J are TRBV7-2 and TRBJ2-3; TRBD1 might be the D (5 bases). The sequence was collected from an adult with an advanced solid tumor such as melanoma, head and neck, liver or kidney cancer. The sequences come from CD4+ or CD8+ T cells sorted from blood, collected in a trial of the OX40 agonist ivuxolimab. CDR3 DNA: TGTGCCAGCAGCTCTGACAGTCGCACAGATACGCAGTATTTT. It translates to CASSSDSRTDTQYF.